Below are 19 T cell receptor beta chains sequenced from a single sample in a study of memory CD4+ T cells and cytomegalovirus serostatus. The protocol was immunoSEQ multiplex PCR, while the TCRdb copy is restricted to in-frame clones and leaves out a portion. The sample includes over 25,000 clones, more than 75% seen only once; the top ten take 0.85% to 1.1%. The sort gate was single viable CD3+CD4+CD8-CD45RO+ cells for memory CD4+ T cells. The sequenced material came from memory CD4+ T cells from blood. The source is an adult in good health and CMV-seronegative.

The chain combines TRBV5-1 with TRBJ2-2, with 8 nucleotides matching TRBD1. The CDR3 extends over 16 amino acids. V lost 2 bases to trimming and J lost 6 bases; unmatched junction nucleotides: 9. Germline values: CDR1 SGHRS, CDR2 YFSETQ. The CDR3 spells CASSFSGTGLAGELFF. The CDR3, as DNA: TGCGCCAGCAGCTTCTCCGGGACAGGCTTGGCCGGGGAGCTGTTTTTT.

This chain joins TRBV7-2 and TRBJ1-2, with TRBD1 as a possible D gene (5 bases). With 1 base removed from V and 8 bases from J, the gap between germline ends came to 11 bases. The germline gives CDR1 SGHTA, CDR2 FQGNSA. This CDR3 region has 13 residues. The CDR3 coding sequence is TGTGCCAGCAGCTTAGGCAGGGTCGAGGGCTACACCTTC. It specifies CASSLGRVEGYTF.

This clone was observed once. V and J are TRBV29-1 and TRBJ2-3, with 10 bases that match TRBD2. This CDR3 contains 13 residues. Germline CDR1 and CDR2: SQVTM and ANQGSEA. Trimming took 6 bases from V and 3 from J; bases not matched to a gene: 3. The CDR3 protein is CSVAGGPTDTQYF. In DNA form, the CDR3 reads TGCAGCGTAGCGGGAGGGCCAACAGATACGCAGTATTTT.

This clone was found a few times. The genes are TRBV30 and TRBJ1-1; a weak D match, TRBD1 (6 bases). Trimming pared 4 bases from V and 5 bases from J, leaving 14 bases between. The V gene's germline CDR1 is GTSNPN and CDR2 SVGIG (reference sequence). The CDR3 length is 13 residues. The CDR3 region is CAWMWGARTEAFF. The DNA of the CDR3 is TGTGCCTGGATGTGGGGGGCTAGGACTGAAGCTTTCTTT.

CDR3 loop: CAISPGQYSEAFF. The CDR3 bases are TGTGCCATCAGCCCCGGACAGTACTCTGAAGCTTTCTTT. The V and J genes are TRBV10-3 and TRBJ1-1; perhaps TRBD1 as D (6 bases). CDR3 length: 13 residues. V lost 6 bases and J lost 6, with 14 bases in between. The germline V gene encodes CDR1 ENHRY and CDR2 SYGVKD.

The chain employs TRBV11-3 and TRBJ2-2; D uncertain. This CDR3 is built from 12 residues. CDR1 is SGHNT, CDR2 YENEEA, per germline. Trimming removed 5 bases at V and 6 bases at J, with 7 bases between. The CDR3 loop reads CASSPSSGELFF. CDR3 coding DNA: TGTGCCAGCAGCCCCAGCTCCGGGGAGCTGTTTTTT.

The chain's CDR3 is CASSLDRGYNEQFF. DNA for the CDR3: TGTGCCAGCAGCTTAGACAGGGGATATAATGAGCAGTTCTTC. The chain uses TRBV7-2 and TRBJ2-1; TRBD1 matches at 7 bases. This CDR3 has 14 amino acids. CDR1 SGHTA and CDR2 FQGNSA come from the germline V gene. V shed 1 base, J shed 7 bases, and the junction held 4 bases outside the gene matches. Based on the CDR3 plus reference TRBV7-2 and TRBJ2-1, the full variable domain is GAGVSQSPSNKVTEKGKDVELRCDPISGHTALYWYRQSLGQGLEFLIYFQGNSAPDKSGLPSDRFSAERTGGSVSTLTIQRTQQEDSAVYLCASSLDRGYNEQFFGPGTRLTVL.

The CDR3 DNA reads as TGTGCCAGCAGCTTAGCAATGGAGGGGGAAAAACTGTTTTTT. This translates into CASSLAMEGEKLFF. This chain connects TRBV7-2 to TRBJ1-4, with a possible D match to TRBD1 (5 bases). The CDR3 totals 14 residues. Trimming took off 0 bases at V and 8 bases at J, with 10 bases between the two ends. Per the germline V gene, CDR1 is SGHTA and CDR2 is FQGNSA.

The chain recombines TRBV27 with TRBJ2-7; D possibly corresponds to TRBD1 (7 bases). Deletions cut 1 base from V and 6 bases from J, with 16 bases between. The CDR3 runs 15 residues. The germline gives CDR1 MNHEY, CDR2 SMNVEV (reference sequence). In DNA form, the CDR3 reads TGTGCCAGCAGTTTATTCCCCCAGGGGGGACGCGAGCAGTACTTC. Translation gives CASSLFPQGGREQYF.

The chain links TRBV7-2 to TRBJ1-5; D ambiguous. CDR3 length: 12 residues. From germline, CDR1 is SGHTA and CDR2 FQGNSA. Between the trimmed V and J ends, which lost 5 bases and 7 bases, there was a span of 9 bases. CDR3 DNA sequence: TGTGCCAGCAGCCGAGGAGGACAGCCCCAGCATTTT. This translates into CASSRGGQPQHF.

This sequence joins TRBV19 and TRBJ2-1; TRBD1 agrees at 9 bases. The length of the CDR3 is 17 residues. V was clipped by 6 bases and J by 4 bases; unmatched bases: 13. Germline V CDR1 and CDR2: LNHDA, SQIVND (reference sequence). The CDR3 here is CASSRISTGGGYNEQFF. The CDR3 DNA sequence: TGTGCCAGTAGCCGAATCTCGACAGGGGGGGGTTACAATGAGCAGTTCTTC. Using reference TRBV19 and TRBJ2-1 for the parts outside the CDR3, the full variable domain is DGGITQSPKYLFRKEGQNVTLSCEQNLNHDAMYWYRQDPGQGLRLIYYSQIVNDFQKGDIAEGYSVSREKKESFPLTVTSAQKNPTAFYLCASSRISTGGGYNEQFFGPGTRLTVL.

The rearrangement joins TRBV30 to TRBJ1-1; D remains unclear. The germline V gene has CDR1 GTSNPN and CDR2 SVGIG (reference sequence). The length of the CDR3 is 15 residues. V gave up 0 bases and J gave up 0 bases, with 11 bases separating them. The CDR3 DNA sequence: TGTGCCTGGAGTGTCCAAGGAGCGATGAACACTGAAGCTTTCTTT. This encodes CAWSVQGAMNTEAFF.

The chain combines TRBV7-9 with TRBJ2-1, with 8 bases that match TRBD1. This CDR3 is built from 14 residues. The ends lost 1 base at V and 8 bases at J; junction bases unmatched: 4. Germline CDR1 is SEHNR and CDR2 is FQNEAQ (reference sequence). The CDR3 sequence: CASSLVDRVDEQFF. CDR3 DNA sequence: TGTGCCAGCAGCTTAGTGGACAGGGTTGATGAGCAGTTCTTC.

The V call is TRBV18, the J call TRBJ2-4; D remains unclear. V shed 6 bases and J shed 5 bases, with 8 bases lying between them. CDR1 and CDR2 from the germline V gene are KGHSH and LQKENI. This CDR3 has 12 residues. The CDR3 here is CASSRRENIQYF. In nucleotides, the CDR3 is TGTGCCAGCTCTAGAAGAGAAAACATTCAGTACTTC.

This clone turned up a few times. The CDR3 DNA follows: TGTGCCAGCAGCTTGAACAGGGGAGTATACGGGGAGCTGTTTTTT. Protein product: CASSLNRGVYGELFF. The chain is built from TRBV5-4 and TRBJ2-2; 7 bases fit TRBD1. CDR3 length: 15 residues. Unmatched junction bases numbered 7, after V lost 1 base and J lost 7 bases. Looked up from germline, CDR1 is SGHNT and CDR2 is YYREEE (reference sequence). Full variable domain (missing parts from reference TRBV5-4 and TRBJ2-2): ETGVTQSPTHLIKTRGQQVTLRCSSQSGHNTVSWYQQALGQGPQFIFQYYREEENGRGNFPPRFSGLQFPNYSSELNVNALELDDSALYLCASSLNRGVYGELFFGEGSRLTVL.

The chain has TRBV9 and TRBJ2-2; TRBD2 might be the D (6 bases). This CDR3 is 21 amino acids long. Trimming removed 4 bases at V and 4 bases at J, with 32 bases between. From germline, CDR1 is SGDLS and CDR2 YYNGEE. Written as DNA, the CDR3 is TGTGCCAGCAGCCCACGTTCCGGTTCCATCCTGACCGGGCGGGGCACCGGGGAGCTGTTTTTT. Encoded protein: CASSPRSGSILTGRGTGELFF. The variable domain in full, with the rest retrieved from reference TRBV9 and TRBJ2-2, is DSGVTQTPKHLITATGQRVTLRCSPRSGDLSVYWYQQSLDQGLQFLIQYYNGEERAKGNILERFSAQQFPDLHSELNLSSLELGDSALYFCASSPRSGSILTGRGTGELFFGEGSRLTVL.

The V gene is TRBV28, the J gene TRBJ1-6; 10 nucleotides align to TRBD1. J gave up 5 bases and V 3 bases, and 4 bases lay outside the gene matches. CDR1 and CDR2 (germline): MDHEN, SYDVKM. The CDR3 sequence is 16 residues long. The CDR3 nucleotides read TGTGCCAGCAGTTTCGGGACAGGGGTGGATAATTCACCCCTCCACTTT. It specifies CASSFGTGVDNSPLHF. Full variable domain (missing parts from reference TRBV28 and TRBJ1-6): DVKVTQSSRYLVKRTGEKVFLECVQDMDHENMFWYRQDPGLGLRLIYFSYDVKMKEKGDIPEGYSVSREKKERFSLILESASTNQTSMYLCASSFGTGVDNSPLHFGNGTRLTVT.

CDR3 DNA: TGTGCCAGCAGTGACCCCCTGACAGGGTCCTTCACTGAAGCTTTCTTT. This translates into CASSDPLTGSFTEAFF. The chain couples TRBV25-1 to TRBJ1-1; TRBD1 agrees at 7 bases. The CDR3 is made up of 16 amino acids. Per the germline V gene, CDR1 is MGHDK and CDR2 is SYGVNS. With V trimmed by 3 bases and J by 4 bases, 11 bases remained unmatched. Filled out from reference TRBV25-1 and TRBJ1-1, the complete variable domain reads EADIYQTPRYLVIGTGKKITLECSQTMGHDKMYWYQQDPGMELHLIHYSYGVNSTEKGDLSSESTVSRIRTEHFPLTLESARPSHTSQYLCASSDPLTGSFTEAFFGQGTRLTVV.

The rearrangement links TRBV4-1 to TRBJ2-1, with D tentatively TRBD2 (6 bases). Germline CDR1 and CDR2: MGHRA and YSYEKL. CDR3 size: 13 residues. Trimming pared 1 base from V and 15 bases from J, leaving 16 bases between. CDR3 in amino acids: CASSQVIFGRPFF. CDR3 nucleotide sequence: TGCGCCAGCAGCCAAGTAATTTTCGGGAGACCGTTCTTC.